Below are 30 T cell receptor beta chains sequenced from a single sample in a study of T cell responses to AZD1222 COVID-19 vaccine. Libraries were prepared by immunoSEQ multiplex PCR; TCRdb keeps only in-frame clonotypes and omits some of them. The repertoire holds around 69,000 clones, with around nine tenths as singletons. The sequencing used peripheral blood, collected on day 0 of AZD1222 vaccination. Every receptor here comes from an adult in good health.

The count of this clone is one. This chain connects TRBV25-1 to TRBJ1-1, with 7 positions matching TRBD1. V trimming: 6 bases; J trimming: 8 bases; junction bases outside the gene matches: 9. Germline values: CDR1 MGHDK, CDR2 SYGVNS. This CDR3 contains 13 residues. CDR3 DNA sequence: TGTGCCAGCAGGCAGGGGGGGCGAGAAGAAGCTTTCTTT. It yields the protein CASRQGGREEAFF.

The CDR3 is CAWSVAGAQEQYF. In DNA, the CDR3 is TGTGCCTGGAGTGTAGCGGGAGCGCAGGAGCAGTACTTC. V and J are TRBV30 and TRBJ2-7, with 8 positions matching TRBD2. From germline, CDR1 is GTSNPN and CDR2 SVGIG (reference sequence). The V gene end was trimmed by 0 bases and the J gene end by 7 bases; junction bases not matched to a gene: 5. The length of the CDR3 is 13 residues.

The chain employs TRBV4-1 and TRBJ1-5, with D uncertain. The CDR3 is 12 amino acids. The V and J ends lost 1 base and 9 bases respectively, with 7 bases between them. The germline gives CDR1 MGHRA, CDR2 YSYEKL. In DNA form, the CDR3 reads TGCGCCAGCAGCCAAGTTGCGGGGCCCCAGCATTTT. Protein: CASSQVAGPQHF.

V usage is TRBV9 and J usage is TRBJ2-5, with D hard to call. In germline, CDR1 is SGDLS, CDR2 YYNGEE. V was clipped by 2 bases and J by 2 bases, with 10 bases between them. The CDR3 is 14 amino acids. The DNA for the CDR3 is TGTGCCAGCAGCGTCGGAGCGCAGCAAGAGACCCAGTACTTC. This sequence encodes CASSVGAQQETQYF.

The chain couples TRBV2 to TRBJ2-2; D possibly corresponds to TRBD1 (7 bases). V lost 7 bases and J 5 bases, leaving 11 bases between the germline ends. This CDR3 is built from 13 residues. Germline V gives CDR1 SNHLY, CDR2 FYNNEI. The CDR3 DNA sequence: TGTGCCAGCAAAGCAGGGGGGACCGGGGAGCTGTTTTTT. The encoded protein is CASKAGGTGELFF.

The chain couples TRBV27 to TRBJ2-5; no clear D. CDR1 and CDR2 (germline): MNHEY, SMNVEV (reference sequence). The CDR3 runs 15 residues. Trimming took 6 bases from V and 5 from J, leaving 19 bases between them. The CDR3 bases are TGTGCCAGCAGCTTGACAAGCCTCGACATGGAGACCCAGTACTTC. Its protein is CASSLTSLDMETQYF.

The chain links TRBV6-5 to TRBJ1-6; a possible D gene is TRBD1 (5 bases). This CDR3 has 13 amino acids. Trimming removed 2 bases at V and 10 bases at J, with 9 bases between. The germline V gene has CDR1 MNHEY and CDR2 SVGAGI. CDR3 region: CASSYGPGSPLHF. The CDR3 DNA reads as TGTGCCAGCAGTTACGGCCCAGGGTCACCCCTCCACTTT.

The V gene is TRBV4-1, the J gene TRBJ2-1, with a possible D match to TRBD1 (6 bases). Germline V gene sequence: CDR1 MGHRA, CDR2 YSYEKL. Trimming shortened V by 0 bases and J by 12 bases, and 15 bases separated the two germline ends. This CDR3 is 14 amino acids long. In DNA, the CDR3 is TGCGCCAGCAGCCAAGAGGGACACGGCTGGAGGCAGTTCTTC. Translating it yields CASSQEGHGWRQFF.

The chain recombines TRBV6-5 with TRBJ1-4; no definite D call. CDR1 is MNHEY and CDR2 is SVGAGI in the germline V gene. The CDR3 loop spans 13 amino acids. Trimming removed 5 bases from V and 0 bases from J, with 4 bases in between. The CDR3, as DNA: TGTGCCAGCAGTATAACAACTAATGAAAAACTGTTTTTT. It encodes CASSITTNEKLFF.

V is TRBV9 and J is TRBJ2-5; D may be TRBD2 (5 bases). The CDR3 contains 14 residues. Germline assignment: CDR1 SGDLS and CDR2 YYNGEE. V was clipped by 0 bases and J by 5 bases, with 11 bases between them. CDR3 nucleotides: TGTGCCAGCAGCGTAGAACCGGGAAGGGAGACCCAGTACTTC. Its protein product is CASSVEPGRETQYF.

The CDR3 spells CASSMDPWSNQPQHF. The CDR3 nucleotides read TGTGCCAGTAGTATGGACCCTTGGAGCAATCAGCCCCAGCATTTT. The rearrangement uses TRBV19 and TRBJ1-5; D is ambiguous. The CDR3 sequence is 15 residues long. Germline lookup yields CDR1 LNHDA and CDR2 SQIVND (reference sequence). V shed 3 bases and J shed 1 base, with 10 bases lying between them.

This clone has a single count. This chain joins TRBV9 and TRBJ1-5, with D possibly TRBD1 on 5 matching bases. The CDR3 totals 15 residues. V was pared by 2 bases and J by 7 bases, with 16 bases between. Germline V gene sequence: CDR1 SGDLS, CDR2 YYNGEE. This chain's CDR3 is CASSVSGDEMQPQHF. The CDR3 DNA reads TGTGCCAGCAGCGTTTCTGGGGACGAGATGCAGCCCCAGCATTTT.

CDR3 bases: TGTGCCAGCAGGACAGGGAGTCTTTGGGCTTTCTTT. It encodes CASRTGSLWAFF. The chain couples TRBV28 to TRBJ1-1; TRBD1 aligns across 7 bases. The germline V gene encodes CDR1 MDHEN and CDR2 SYDVKM. With 6 bases clipped from V and 11 bases from J, the junction kept 9 bases outside the gene matches. The CDR3 has 12 residues.

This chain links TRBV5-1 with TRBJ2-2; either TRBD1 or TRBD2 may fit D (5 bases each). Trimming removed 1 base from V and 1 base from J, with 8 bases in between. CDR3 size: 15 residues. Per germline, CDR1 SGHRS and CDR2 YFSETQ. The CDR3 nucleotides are TGCGCCAGCAGCTTGAGAGGGGTGAACACCGGGGAGCTGTTTTTT. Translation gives CASSLRGVNTGELFF.

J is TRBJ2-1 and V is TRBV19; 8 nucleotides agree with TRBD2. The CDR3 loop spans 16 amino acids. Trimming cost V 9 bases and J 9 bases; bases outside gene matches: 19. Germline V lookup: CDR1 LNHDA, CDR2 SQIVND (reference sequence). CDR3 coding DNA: TGTGCCAGCAAAAAGACTAGCGCCACGAATGGCGGTGAGCAGTTCTTC. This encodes CASKKTSATNGGEQFF.

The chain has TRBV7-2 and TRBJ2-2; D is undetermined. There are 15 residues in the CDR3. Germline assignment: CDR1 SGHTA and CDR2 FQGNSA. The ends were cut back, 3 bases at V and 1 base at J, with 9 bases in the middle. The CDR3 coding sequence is TGTGCCAGCAGCTTCCGACAAAAGAACACCGGGGAGCTGTTTTTT. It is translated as CASSFRQKNTGELFF.

In DNA form, the CDR3 reads TGCGCCAGCAGCCACTTGAGGGGTTGGTCACCCCTCCACTTT. Amino acids: CASSHLRGWSPLHF. The chain joins TRBV4-1 to TRBJ1-6; TRBD1 is a possible D gene (5 bases). CDR1 is MGHRA and CDR2 is YSYEKL in the germline V gene. V lost 3 bases, J lost 10 bases, and 13 bases lay in between. CDR3 length: 14 residues.

CDR3 region: CAWSPSYGTQYF. CDR3 nucleotides: TGTGCCTGGAGTCCTAGTTACGGGACCCAGTACTTC. This chain joins TRBV30 and TRBJ2-5; D is unresolved. The CDR3 sequence is 12 residues long. CDR1 and CDR2 (germline): GTSNPN, SVGIG (reference sequence). V was shortened by 2 bases and J by 7 bases, with 11 bases between the two germline ends.

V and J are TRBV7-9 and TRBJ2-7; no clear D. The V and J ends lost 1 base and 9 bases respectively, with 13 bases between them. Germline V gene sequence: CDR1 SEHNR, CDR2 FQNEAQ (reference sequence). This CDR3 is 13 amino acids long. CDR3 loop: CASSLGPYPVQYF. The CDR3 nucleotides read TGTGCCAGCAGCTTAGGGCCCTACCCCGTGCAGTACTTC.

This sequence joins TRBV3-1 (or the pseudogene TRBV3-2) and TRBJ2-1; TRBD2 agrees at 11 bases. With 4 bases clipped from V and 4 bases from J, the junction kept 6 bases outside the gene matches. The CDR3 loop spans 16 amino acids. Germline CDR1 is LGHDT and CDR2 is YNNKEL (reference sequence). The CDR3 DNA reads TGTGCCAGCAGCCTTGGACTAGCGGGTCTTTACAATGAGCAGTTCTTC. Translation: CASSLGLAGLYNEQFF.

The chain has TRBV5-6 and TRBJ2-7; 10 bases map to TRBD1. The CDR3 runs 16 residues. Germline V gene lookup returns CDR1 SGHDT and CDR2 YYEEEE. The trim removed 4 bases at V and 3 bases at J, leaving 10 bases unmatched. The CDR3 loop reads CASSLVGDRGLYEQYV. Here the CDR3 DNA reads TGTGCCAGCAGCCTGGTGGGGGACAGGGGCCTCTACGAGCAGTACGTC.

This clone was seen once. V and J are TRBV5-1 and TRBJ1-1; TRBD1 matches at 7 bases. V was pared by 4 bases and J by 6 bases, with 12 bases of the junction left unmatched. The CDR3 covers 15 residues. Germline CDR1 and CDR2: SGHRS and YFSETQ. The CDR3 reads CASSGAGTANAEAFF. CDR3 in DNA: TGCGCCAGCAGCGGAGCCGGGACAGCTAACGCTGAAGCTTTCTTT.

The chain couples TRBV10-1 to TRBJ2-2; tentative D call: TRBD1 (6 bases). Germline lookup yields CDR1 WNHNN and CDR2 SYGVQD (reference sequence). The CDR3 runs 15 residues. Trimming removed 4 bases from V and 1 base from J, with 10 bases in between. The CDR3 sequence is CASSVLQGNTGELFF. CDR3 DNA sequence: TGCGCCAGCAGTGTCTTACAGGGGAACACCGGGGAGCTGTTTTTT.

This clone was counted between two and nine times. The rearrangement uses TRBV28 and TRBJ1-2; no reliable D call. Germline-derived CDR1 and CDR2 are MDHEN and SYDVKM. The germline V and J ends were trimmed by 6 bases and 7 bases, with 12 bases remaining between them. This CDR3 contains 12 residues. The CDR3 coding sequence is TGTGCCAGCAGCCCAGGAATTCCTGGCTACACCTTC. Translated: CASSPGIPGYTF.

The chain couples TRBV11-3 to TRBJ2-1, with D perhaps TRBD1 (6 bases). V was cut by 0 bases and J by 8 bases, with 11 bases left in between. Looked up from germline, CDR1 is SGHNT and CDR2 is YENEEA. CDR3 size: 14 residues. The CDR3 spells CASSLDDPGDEQFF. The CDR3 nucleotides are TGTGCCAGCAGCTTAGATGACCCAGGGGATGAGCAGTTCTTC.

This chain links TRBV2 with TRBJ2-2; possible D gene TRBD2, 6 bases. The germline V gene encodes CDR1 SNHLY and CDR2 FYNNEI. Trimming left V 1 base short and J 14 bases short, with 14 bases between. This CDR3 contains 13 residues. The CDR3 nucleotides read TGTGCCAGCAGTGAAGATCTAGCGAGACTTCTGTTTTTT. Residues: CASSEDLARLLFF.

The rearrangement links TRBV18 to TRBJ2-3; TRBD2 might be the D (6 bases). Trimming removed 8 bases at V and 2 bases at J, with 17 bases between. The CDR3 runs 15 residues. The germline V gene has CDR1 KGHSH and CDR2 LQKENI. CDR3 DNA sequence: TGTGCCAGCCCGTCTCGTCCGGGGGACACAGATACGCAGTATTTT. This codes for CASPSRPGDTDTQYF. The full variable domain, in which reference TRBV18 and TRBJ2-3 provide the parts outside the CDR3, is NAGVMQNPRHLVRRRGQEARLRCSPMKGHSHVYWYRQLPEEGLKFMVYLQKENIIDESGMPKERFSAEFPKEGPSILRIQQVVRGDSAAYFCASPSRPGDTDTQYFGPGTRLTVL.

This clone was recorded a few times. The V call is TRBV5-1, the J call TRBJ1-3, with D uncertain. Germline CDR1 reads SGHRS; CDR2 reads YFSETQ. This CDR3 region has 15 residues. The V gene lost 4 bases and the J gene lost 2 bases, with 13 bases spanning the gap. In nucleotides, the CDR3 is TGCGCCAGCAGCCCGGATGCTGAACCTGGAAACACCATATATTTT. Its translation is CASSPDAEPGNTIYF.

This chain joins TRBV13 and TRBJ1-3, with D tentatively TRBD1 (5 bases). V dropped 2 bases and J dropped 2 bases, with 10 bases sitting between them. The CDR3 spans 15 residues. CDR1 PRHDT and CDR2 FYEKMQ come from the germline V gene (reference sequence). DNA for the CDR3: TGTGCCAGCAGCTTAATTGGGACGCCTGGAAACACCATATATTTT. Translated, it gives CASSLIGTPGNTIYF.

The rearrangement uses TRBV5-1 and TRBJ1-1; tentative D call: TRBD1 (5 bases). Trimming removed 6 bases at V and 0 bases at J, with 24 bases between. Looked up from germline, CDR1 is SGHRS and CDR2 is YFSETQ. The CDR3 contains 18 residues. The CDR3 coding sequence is TGCGCCAGCACCAGGGAACCGATGACAGCCGTGGTGAACACTGAAGCTTTCTTT. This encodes CASTREPMTAVVNTEAFF.